This T cell receptor beta chain appears in the sequencing data of a study of vaccination and CD4 T cells after COVID-19. Looking at the study overall: Post-COVID draws followed diagnosis by a median around 97 days (range 35 to 161).

As to treatment: approximately nine-day PBMC culture with coronavirus spike peptide pools or control peptides (ViraFEST assay). An Oncomine TCR Beta short-read assay was used to sequence the DNA from cultured CD4+ T cells. From the PCR reads, TCRdb called clonotypes with MiXCR, one entry per CDR3 protein. The sample includes roughly 20,000 distinct CDR3 sequences, roughly 29% seen only once; the top ten take roughly 10%. V lost 3 bases and J lost 4, with 15 bases in between. The CDR3 length is 15 residues. Details on this clonotype: Its antigen is currently unknown.

The source is a human donor with COVID-19. J is TRBJ1-2 and V is TRBV12-3 or TRBV12-4, with D possibly TRBD1 on 5 matching bases. Material: cultured CD4+ T cells from blood. The CDR3, as DNA: TGTGCCAGCAGTTTCCCCGAGCAGGGTACCTATGGCTACACCTTC. It translates to CASSFPEQGTYGYTF.